The following is a T cell receptor (beta chain) sequence with its context. The antigen remains unidentified. The length of the CDR3 is 13 residues. J was trimmed by 3 bases and V by 2 bases; bases with no gene match: 1. In germline, CDR1 is MNHEY, CDR2 SVGAGI. Sequencing was performed with immunoSEQ multiplex PCR; in TCRdb, only in-frame clones are kept and a portion is missing. The table shows 6,000 to 7,500 clones, with approximately 96% occurring only once. This record belongs to a study of T cell clonotyping in hematopoietic cell transplantation. Regarding the study as a whole: After transplant, recipient diversity fell while pathologically expanded clonotypes grew through day 180.

This clonotype originated in a male patient in his thirties or forties who had an allogeneic stem cell transplant from a related donor, so the T cells may come from the graft donor. Some clones in this sample may be carry-over from other donors' samples. The V gene is TRBV6-5, the J gene TRBJ2-7, with TRBD1 identical over 7 bases. Specimen: PBMCs, collected 30 days after allogeneic stem cell transplant. The CDR3 DNA is TGTGCCAGCAGTTACGGACAGGTCTACGAGCAGTACTTC. The encoded protein is CASSYGQVYEQYF.